Following are 25 T cell receptor beta chains from one sample sequenced in a study of blood T cell repertoires in COVID-19. Libraries were prepared by immunoSEQ multiplex PCR; TCRdb keeps only in-frame clonotypes and omits some of them. The table records about 260,000 clones, 88% of them present only once. Sequenced sample: peripheral blood. The receptors were gathered from a woman aged 65 to 85 with COVID-19, enrolled during active disease.

For the CDR3, the DNA is TGTGCCAGCAGCTTAGACAATTCCTACGAGCAGTACTTC. Translation gives CASSLDNSYEQYF. The rearrangement links TRBV11-3 to TRBJ2-7; D uncertain. In germline, CDR1 is SGHNT, CDR2 YENEEA. V dropped 0 bases and J dropped 1 base, with 4 bases sitting between them. The CDR3 is made up of 13 amino acids.

The V call is TRBV5-1, the J call TRBJ2-7, with 10 bases that match TRBD1. The germline CDR1 and CDR2 sequences are SGHRS and YFSETQ. CDR3 length: 14 amino acids. Trimming at V came to 2 bases and at J to 6 bases, leaving 5 bases not matched to a gene. The CDR3 is CASSFRDRGFEQYF. The CDR3 DNA is TGCGCCAGCAGCTTCCGGGACAGGGGTTTCGAGCAGTACTTC.

This clone has only one observation. This chain joins TRBV3-1 (or the pseudogene TRBV3-2) and TRBJ1-3; D not resolved. Looked up from germline, CDR1 is LGHDT and CDR2 is YNNKEL (reference sequence). The CDR3 is made up of 17 amino acids. Trimming took 0 bases from V and 0 from J, leaving 12 bases between them. The CDR3 is CASSQDLRVLSGNTIYF. As DNA, the CDR3 is TGTGCCAGCAGCCAAGATTTGCGGGTACTCTCTGGAAACACCATATATTTT.

The chain carries TRBV29-1 and TRBJ2-5, with D perhaps TRBD1 (5 bases). Trimming removed 7 bases from V and 2 bases from J, with 14 bases in between. Germline loops: CDR1 SQVTM, CDR2 ANQGSEA. CDR3 length: 13 amino acids. The DNA of the CDR3 is TGCAGCGGGCAGGGTGTGGGTCAAGAGACCCAGTACTTC. Translating gives CSGQGVGQETQYF.

The chain uses TRBV7-2 and TRBJ1-6; 7 bases are a match to TRBD1. The CDR3 runs 16 residues. V lost 0 bases, J lost 9 bases, and 8 bases stayed unmatched. Germline loops: CDR1 SGHTA, CDR2 FQGNSA. CDR3 loop: CASSLAFGDSFSPLHF. The DNA of the CDR3 is TGTGCCAGCAGCTTAGCGTTTGGGGACAGTTTTTCACCCCTCCACTTT.

The genes are TRBV28 and TRBJ2-3, with TRBD2 matching 7 bases. Germline trimming cut 1 base from V and 5 bases from J; bases unmatched to any gene: 9. The CDR3 extends over 16 amino acids. Germline assignment: CDR1 MDHEN and CDR2 SYDVKM. The CDR3 protein is CASSLSPGGAGDTQYF. In nucleotides, the CDR3 is TGTGCCAGCAGTTTATCACCGGGAGGAGCAGGAGATACGCAGTATTTT. The entire variable domain, with the rest obtained from reference TRBV28 and TRBJ2-3, is as follows: DVKVTQSSRYLVKRTGEKVFLECVQDMDHENMFWYRQDPGLGLRLIYFSYDVKMKEKGDIPEGYSVSREKKERFSLILESASTNQTSMYLCASSLSPGGAGDTQYFGPGTRLTVL.

V and J are TRBV27 and TRBJ1-1; D uncertain. This CDR3 is 13 amino acids long. The V end lost 0 bases, the J end lost 2 bases, and 4 bases lay between the germline ends. Looked up from germline, CDR1 is MNHEY and CDR2 is SMNVEV (reference sequence). The DNA of the CDR3 is TGTGCCAGCAGTTTATCGCGAAACACTGAAGCTTTCTTT. This sequence encodes CASSLSRNTEAFF.

The chain joins TRBV6-6 to TRBJ2-5; 12 bases are a match to TRBD2. The CDR3 covers 16 residues. Germline CDR1 MNHNY, CDR2 SVGAGI (reference sequence). With 4 bases clipped from V and 5 bases from J, the junction kept 8 bases outside the gene matches. The CDR3 DNA reads as TGTGCCAGCAGTTGGTCTAGCGGGAGGGCCGGGGAGACCCAGTACTTC. Protein product: CASSWSSGRAGETQYF.

The chain carries TRBV28 and TRBJ1-2; D gene uncertain. V lost 6 bases, J lost 8 bases, and 19 bases lay in between. Germline values: CDR1 MDHEN, CDR2 SYDVKM. The CDR3 has 14 amino acids. CDR3 DNA sequence: TGTGCCAGCAGCTTACCTCCCCCCTTGAGGGGCTACACCTTC. Encoded protein: CASSLPPPLRGYTF.

This clone was picked up one time. The gene calls are TRBV21-1 and TRBJ2-5; the table's D call TRBD2 went unverified against the DNA. TRBV21-1 is a recognized pseudogene. The CDR3 covers 17 residues. CDR3 coding DNA: TGTGCCAGCAGCAAAGTTGGCCTAGCGGCTGAGGAAGAGACCCAGTACTTC. It yields the protein CASSKVGLAAEEETQYF.

J is TRBJ1-4 and V is TRBV3-1 (or the pseudogene TRBV3-2); TRBD1 might be the D (6 bases). The V gene's germline CDR1 is LGHDT and CDR2 YNNKEL (reference sequence). This CDR3 is 14 amino acids long. The V end was cut by 6 bases, the J end by 2 bases, with 10 bases between. The CDR3 coding sequence is TGTGCCAGCAGGAGGACAGTTACTAATGAAAAACTGTTTTTT. It codes for CASRRTVTNEKLFF.

The rearrangement uses TRBV5-1 and TRBJ1-6; the D gene is possibly TRBD1 (6 bases). From germline, CDR1 is SGHRS and CDR2 YFSETQ. The CDR3 extends over 14 amino acids. V was clipped by 5 bases and J by 8 bases, with 14 bases between them. The CDR3 DNA reads TGCGCCAGCAGAGAACAGGGAACTTATTCACCCCTCCACTTT. Protein sequence: CASREQGTYSPLHF.

The CDR3 here is CASSLGPQASGSSYEQYF. Here the CDR3 DNA reads TGCGCCAGCAGCTTGGGGCCCCAGGCTAGCGGGTCTTCCTACGAGCAGTACTTC. This sequence joins TRBV5-1 and TRBJ2-7; the match to TRBD2 covers 8 bases. The CDR3 is made up of 18 amino acids. From germline, CDR1 is SGHRS and CDR2 YFSETQ. The junction had 12 bases not matched to a gene; V was cut back by 0 bases and J by 1 base.

J is TRBJ2-7 and V is TRBV5-1, with D tentatively TRBD2 (6 bases). CDR1 is SGHRS, CDR2 YFSETQ, per germline. V lost 4 bases to trimming and J lost 4 bases, with 15 bases between them. The CDR3 runs 14 residues. CDR3: CASSGGLWEYEQYF. The CDR3 DNA reads as TGCGCCAGCAGCGGAGGGTTGTGGGAGTACGAGCAGTACTTC.

A single count supports this clone. The chain is built from TRBV19 and TRBJ1-5; maybe TRBD1 (6 bases). The CDR3 extends over 14 amino acids. Germline V gene lookup returns CDR1 LNHDA and CDR2 SQIVND (reference sequence). The ends were cut back, 7 bases at V and 7 bases at J, with 17 bases in the middle. CDR3 in amino acids: CASNPRGMRQPQHF. CDR3 nucleotides: TGTGCCAGTAATCCCAGGGGCATGCGACAGCCCCAGCATTTT.

Concerning this clone itself: This sample includes further DNA sequences coding for the same CDR3. This chain uses TRBV5-1 with TRBJ1-5; 8 bases are shared with TRBD1. Trimming cost V 5 bases and J 6 bases; bases outside gene matches: 4. This CDR3 is 13 amino acids long. The germline V gene has CDR1 SGHRS and CDR2 YFSETQ. The CDR3 sequence is CASRTGQGQPQHF. The CDR3 region has the DNA TGCGCCAGCAGGACAGGACAGGGTCAGCCCCAGCATTTT.

This clone was seen more than once but under ten times. This chain links TRBV9 with TRBJ1-4, with D possibly TRBD1 on 5 matching bases. The V gene's germline CDR1 is SGDLS and CDR2 YYNGEE. CDR3 size: 16 residues. V was pared by 0 bases and J by 7 bases, with 16 bases between. The CDR3 nucleotides read TGTGCCAGCAGCGTAGGCGGGTTGTCGGGGGGTGAAAAACTGTTTTTT. It encodes CASSVGGLSGGEKLFF.

This chain joins TRBV3-1 (or the pseudogene TRBV3-2) and TRBJ1-1; TRBD1 matches at 7 bases. The CDR3 sequence is 13 residues long. The V gene's germline CDR1 is LGHDT and CDR2 YNNKEL (reference sequence). V lost 2 bases and J lost 6; bases outside the gene matches: 3. The CDR3 region has the DNA TGTGCCAGCAGCCAAACACAGGGGCCTGAAGCTTTCTTT. Amino acids: CASSQTQGPEAFF.

The chain is built from TRBV9 and TRBJ1-1; 7 nucleotides match TRBD1. CDR1 is SGDLS and CDR2 is YYNGEE in the germline V gene. The trim removed 2 bases at V and 6 bases at J, leaving 13 bases unmatched. The CDR3 extends over 16 amino acids. CDR3 nucleotide sequence: TGTGCCAGCAGCGTCACTCCCTCAGGGGGAGGTGCTGAAGCTTTCTTT. Protein product: CASSVTPSGGGAEAFF.

J is TRBJ2-3 and V is TRBV6-5, with TRBD1 matching 9 bases. The trim removed 6 bases at V and 6 bases at J, leaving 4 bases unmatched. The length of the CDR3 is 13 residues. Germline V gives CDR1 MNHEY, CDR2 SVGAGI. Here the CDR3 reads CASSLDRGDTQYF. CDR3 nucleotide sequence: TGTGCCAGCAGCCTCGACAGGGGGGATACGCAGTATTTT.

As concerns this clone: The sample contains more than one DNA sequence encoding this CDR3. This chain connects TRBV5-1 to TRBJ1-1; no clear D gene. CDR1 is SGHRS, CDR2 YFSETQ, per germline. This CDR3 is 13 amino acids long. The V end was cut by 4 bases, the J end by 1 base, with 8 bases between. The CDR3 spells CASSRRENTEAFF. The CDR3 region has the DNA TGCGCCAGCAGCAGGCGGGAGAACACTGAAGCTTTCTTT. The full variable domain, rest sourced from reference TRBV5-1 and TRBJ1-1, is KAGVTQTPRYLIKTRGQQVTLSCSPISGHRSVSWYQQTPGQGLQFLFEYFSETQRNKGNFPGRFSGRQFSNSRSEMNVSTLELGDSALYLCASSRRENTEAFFGQGTRLTVV.

This chain links TRBV5-1 with TRBJ2-1, with 7 bases lining up with TRBD1. The CDR3 consists of 16 residues. The V and J ends lost 0 bases and 6 bases, in that order; junction bases with no gene match: 9. Per germline, CDR1 SGHRS and CDR2 YFSETQ. CDR3 nucleotides: TGCGCCAGCAGCTTGGATCCCACGGGACAGAGCAATGAGCAGTTCTTC. Its protein product is CASSLDPTGQSNEQFF.

V and J are TRBV28 and TRBJ1-5; D is possibly TRBD1 (5 bases). The V end lost 3 bases, the J end lost 11 bases, and 14 bases lay between the germline ends. Per the germline V gene, CDR1 is MDHEN and CDR2 is SYDVKM. The length of the CDR3 is 13 residues. The CDR3 here is CASSFGRGIAQHF. CDR3 DNA sequence: TGTGCCAGCAGTTTTGGCCGGGGGATCGCCCAGCATTTT. The whole variable domain, remainder taken from reference TRBV28 and TRBJ1-5, is DVKVTQSSRYLVKRTGEKVFLECVQDMDHENMFWYRQDPGLGLRLIYFSYDVKMKEKGDIPEGYSVSREKKERFSLILESASTNQTSMYLCASSFGRGIAQHFGDGTRLSIL.

This sequence joins TRBV12-3 or TRBV12-4 and TRBJ1-5; 7 nucleotides agree with TRBD1. The trim removed 6 bases at V and 4 bases at J, leaving 3 bases unmatched. The CDR3 totals 13 residues. In nucleotides, the CDR3 is TGTGCCAGCAGGGCAGGGGGGAATCAGCCCCAGCATTTT. Translating gives CASRAGGNQPQHF.

The table lists this clone with a count of one. V usage is TRBV6-2 or TRBV6-3 and J usage is TRBJ1-4, with D hard to call. Between the trimmed V and J ends, which lost 3 bases and 0 bases, there was a span of 5 bases. Germline V gives CDR1 MNHEY, CDR2 SVGEGT. This CDR3 region has 14 residues. CDR3 DNA: TGTGCCAGCAGTTATCATGCAACTAATGAAAAACTGTTTTTT. It is translated as CASSYHATNEKLFF.